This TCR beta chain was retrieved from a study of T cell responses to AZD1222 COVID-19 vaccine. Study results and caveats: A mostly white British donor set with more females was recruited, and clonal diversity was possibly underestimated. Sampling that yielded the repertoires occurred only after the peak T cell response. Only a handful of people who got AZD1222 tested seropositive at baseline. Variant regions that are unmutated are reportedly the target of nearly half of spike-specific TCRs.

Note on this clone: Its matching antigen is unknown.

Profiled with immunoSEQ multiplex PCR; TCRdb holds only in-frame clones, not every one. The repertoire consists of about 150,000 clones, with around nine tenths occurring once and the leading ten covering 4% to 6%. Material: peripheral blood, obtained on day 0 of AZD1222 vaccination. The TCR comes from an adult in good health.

The CDR3 bases are TGTGCCAGCAGCGTAGAATTTGGAGATACGCAGTATTTT. Its protein product is CASSVEFGDTQYF. J is TRBJ2-3 and V is TRBV9; D gene uncertain. The CDR3 runs 13 residues. CDR1 SGDLS and CDR2 YYNGEE come from the germline V gene. The germline V and J ends were trimmed by 0 bases and 5 bases, with 7 bases remaining between them.